One T cell receptor beta chain is described in this entry. The assay was immunoSEQ multiplex PCR, and TCRdb's table has in-frame clones only and misses some. The sample lists about 73,000 clones; roughly 88% were seen once. The sample comes from a study of T cell responses to AZD1222 COVID-19 vaccine. The sample consisted of peripheral blood, taken on day 0 of AZD1222 vaccination. The TCR originated in an adult in good health.

CDR3 sequence (DNA): TGTGCCATCAGTGAGAGTCAGACGGACACTGAAGCTTTCTTT. Protein product: CAISESQTDTEAFF. V gene TRBV10-3 combines with J gene TRBJ1-1; no clear D gene. Trimming removed 2 bases from V and 3 bases from J, with 10 bases in between. There are 14 residues in the CDR3. Germline values: CDR1 ENHRY, CDR2 SYGVKD.